This T cell receptor beta chain originates from a study of blood T cell repertoires in COVID-19. The data were produced by immunoSEQ multiplex PCR, yet TCRdb's version contains in-frame clones alone and is incomplete. Of about 120,000 clones listed, over 75% were seen once; the top ten hold approximately 6.6%. The CDR3 loop spans 20 amino acids. Germline V gene sequence: CDR1 SGHRS, CDR2 YFSETQ. Trimming took 4 bases from V and 2 from J, leaving 27 bases between them. The count of this clone is one. The receptor was isolated from a man older than 75 with active or convalescent COVID-19. The sample consisted of peripheral blood. This chain joins TRBV5-1 and TRBJ2-2; the D gene is possibly TRBD1 (6 bases). The CDR3 nucleotides read TGCGCCAGCAGCCACATACGGGTTGACAGGATCAACCACAACACCGGGGAGCTGTTTTTT. Protein sequence: CASSHIRVDRINHNTGELFF.